This TCR beta chain was retrieved from a study of identical twins. Germline assignment: CDR1 SEHNR and CDR2 FQNEAQ (reference sequence). The ends lost 4 bases at V and 3 bases at J; junction bases unmatched: 6. The CDR3 consists of 15 residues. One entry per CDR3 protein results from TCRdb running MiXCR on the 5' RACE reads. The sample holds hundreds of thousands of distinct CDR3 sequences, 9% to 15% seen once. This sample was shared with a second study, whose subject was yellow fever vaccine responses in identical twins.

The chain has TRBV7-9 and TRBJ2-3; 8 nucleotides line up with TRBD2. The receptor comes from a woman aged 18-29 years in good health. Sequencing used PBMCs. CDR3 DNA sequence: TGTGCCAGCAGCTCCCTAGCGGGCAGGACAGATACGCAGTATTTT. Protein sequence: CASSSLAGRTDTQYF.